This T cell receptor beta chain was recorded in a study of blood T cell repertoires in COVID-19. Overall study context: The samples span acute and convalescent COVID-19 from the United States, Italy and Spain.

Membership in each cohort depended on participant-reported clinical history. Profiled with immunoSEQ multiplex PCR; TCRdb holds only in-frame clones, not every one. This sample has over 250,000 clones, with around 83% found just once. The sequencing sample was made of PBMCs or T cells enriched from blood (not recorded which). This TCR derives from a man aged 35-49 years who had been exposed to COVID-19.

The CDR3 DNA reads TGTGCCTGGAGTAGGGGTAGTGAAAAACTGTTTTTT. This encodes CAWSRGSEKLFF. J is TRBJ1-4 and V is TRBV30, with a possible D match to TRBD1 (5 bases). Germline loops: CDR1 GTSNPN, CDR2 SVGIG (reference sequence). The CDR3 spans 12 residues. V was trimmed by 2 bases and J by 7 bases, leaving 8 bases between them.